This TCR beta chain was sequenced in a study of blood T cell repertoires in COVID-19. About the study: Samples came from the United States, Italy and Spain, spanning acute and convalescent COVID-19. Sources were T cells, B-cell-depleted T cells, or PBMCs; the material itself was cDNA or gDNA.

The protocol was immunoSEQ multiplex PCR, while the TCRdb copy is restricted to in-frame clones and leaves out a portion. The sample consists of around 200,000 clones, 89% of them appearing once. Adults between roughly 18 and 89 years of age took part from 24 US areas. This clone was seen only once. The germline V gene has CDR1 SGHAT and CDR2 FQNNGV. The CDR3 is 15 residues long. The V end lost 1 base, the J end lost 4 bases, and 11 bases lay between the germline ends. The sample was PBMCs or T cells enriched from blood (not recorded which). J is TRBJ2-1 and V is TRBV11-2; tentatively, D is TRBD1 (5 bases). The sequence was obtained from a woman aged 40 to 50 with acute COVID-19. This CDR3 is CASSLGPTEYNEQFF. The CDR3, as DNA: TGTGCCAGCAGCTTAGGTCCGACAGAGTACAATGAGCAGTTCTTC.